The rows below give T cell receptor beta chains drawn from one sample of a study of blood T cell repertoires in COVID-19. The protocol was immunoSEQ multiplex PCR, while the TCRdb copy is restricted to in-frame clones and leaves out a portion. The data show tens of thousands of clones, 85% to 90% seen once. The specimen was peripheral blood. These TCRs come from a man aged 55 to 69 with acute or convalescent COVID-19. The CDR3 runs from the conserved cysteine through the conserved F or W. The D gene is left open where the match is weak. Where a row states a size, it is once, few, many or the class of an expanded clone; other rows omit it.

V gene	J gene	D gene	clone size	CDR3 protein	CDR3 DNA
TRBV7-2	TRBJ2-3	TRBD2	NA	CASSPQRGWSTDTQYF	TGTGCCAGCAGCCCCCAGCGGGGGTGGAGCACAGATACGCAGTATTTT
TRBV2	TRBJ1-4	TRBD1	once	CASRNPGQVSRLFF	TGTGCCAGCAGAAACCCGGGACAGGTCTCGAGGCTGTTTTTT
TRBV6-6	TRBJ2-7	NA	NA	CASSSGGSLSYEQYF	TGTGCCAGCAGTTCCGGGGGTTCCCTCTCCTACGAGCAGTACTTC
TRBV2	TRBJ2-1	NA	NA	CASSDGPREQFF	TGTGCCAGCAGTGATGGGCCTCGGGAGCAGTTCTTC
TRBV18	TRBJ1-2	TRBD1	NA	CASSPPGQGARGYTF	TGTGCCAGCTCACCACCGGGACAGGGGGCTCGAGGCTACACCTTC
TRBV19	TRBJ2-4	TRBD1	NA	CASSTRQGANIQYF	TGTGCCAGTAGTACAAGACAGGGGGCAAACATTCAGTACTTC
TRBV7-9	TRBJ1-1	NA	NA	CASRREGSTEAFF	TGTGCCAGCAGAAGGGAGGGTTCCACTGAAGCTTTCTTT
TRBV10-3	TRBJ1-1	NA	NA	CAISMANTEAFF	TGTGCCATCAGTATGGCGAACACTGAAGCTTTCTTT
TRBV19	TRBJ1-5	TRBD1	once	CASMGTGQGNQPQHF	TGTGCCAGTATGGGGACAGGGCAGGGCAATCAGCCCCAGCATTTT
TRBV6-2/TRBV6-3	TRBJ1-1	TRBD1	NA	CASSAPGQGNTEAFF	TGTGCCAGCAGTGCTCCGGGACAGGGGAACACTGAAGCTTTCTTT
TRBV7-8	TRBJ2-5	NA	NA	CASSLADAGGETQYF	TGTGCCAGCAGCTTAGCGGACGCGGGTGGAGAGACCCAGTACTTC
TRBV7-9	TRBJ1-5	TRBD1	few	CASSSGMGTGGSQPQHF	TGTGCCAGCAGCTCGGGGATGGGGACAGGGGGCAGTCAGCCCCAGCATTTT
TRBV2	TRBJ2-7	NA	NA	CASSSDVIPYEQYF	TGTGCCAGCAGCTCAGATGTTATCCCCTACGAGCAGTACTTC
TRBV11-3	TRBJ2-7	TRBD2	NA	CASSLRGGPTYEQYF	TGTGCCAGCAGCTTACGGGGGGGACCAACCTACGAGCAGTACTTC
TRBV6-5	TRBJ1-1	NA	NA	CATPGRGNTEAFF	TGTGCCACCCCCGGTAGAGGGAACACTGAAGCTTTCTTT
TRBV7-6	TRBJ2-5	NA	NA	CASSQAETQYF	TGTGCCAGCAGCCAGGCGGAGACCCAGTACTTC
TRBV7-8	TRBJ2-3	NA	NA	CASSVRQAVTGDTQYF	TGTGCCAGCAGCGTACGACAGGCAGTGACCGGGGATACGCAGTATTTT
TRBV9	TRBJ2-2	TRBD2	NA	CASSVGLAGRTGELFF	TGTGCCAGCAGCGTAGGGCTAGCGGGTCGCACCGGGGAGCTGTTTTTT
TRBV6-5	TRBJ2-7	NA	NA	CAIRQGPYEQYF	TGTGCCATCCGGCAGGGTCCCTACGAGCAGTACTTC
TRBV6-5	TRBJ2-5	TRBD1	NA	CASKGDRGGETQYF	TGTGCCAGCAAGGGGGACAGGGGAGGGGAGACCCAGTACTTC
TRBV7-9	TRBJ1-1	TRBD1	NA	CASSSQGDITEAFF	TGTGCCAGCAGTTCTCAGGGGGATATCACTGAAGCTTTCTTT
TRBV7-2	TRBJ1-2	TRBD1	once	CASSSRDRGYGYTF	TGTGCCAGCAGCTCGCGGGACAGGGGCTATGGCTACACCTTC
TRBV5-4	TRBJ2-4	TRBD1	NA	CASSSTTGAGFGAKNIQYF	TGTGCCAGCAGCTCTACGACAGGGGCAGGGTTCGGGGCCAAAAACATTCAGTACTTC
TRBV6-1	TRBJ2-1	NA	once	CASSEIDNNEQFF	TGTGCCAGCAGTGAAATAGATAACAATGAGCAGTTCTTC
TRBV5-4	TRBJ1-1	NA	NA	CASHTGPRDTEAFF	TGTGCCAGCCATACAGGGCCAAGGGACACTGAAGCTTTCTTT